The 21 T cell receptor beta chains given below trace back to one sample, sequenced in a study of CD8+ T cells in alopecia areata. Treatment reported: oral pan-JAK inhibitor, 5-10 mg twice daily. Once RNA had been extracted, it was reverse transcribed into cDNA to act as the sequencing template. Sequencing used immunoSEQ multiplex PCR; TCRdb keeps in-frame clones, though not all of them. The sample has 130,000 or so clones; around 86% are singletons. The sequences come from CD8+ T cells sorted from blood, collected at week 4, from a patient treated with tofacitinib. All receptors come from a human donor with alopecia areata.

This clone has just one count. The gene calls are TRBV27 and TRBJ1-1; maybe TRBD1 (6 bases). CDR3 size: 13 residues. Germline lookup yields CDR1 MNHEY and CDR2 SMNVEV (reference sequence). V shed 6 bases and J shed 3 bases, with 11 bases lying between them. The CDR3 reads CASSPGVHTEAFF. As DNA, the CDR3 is TGTGCCAGCAGCCCAGGGGTCCACACTGAAGCTTTCTTT.

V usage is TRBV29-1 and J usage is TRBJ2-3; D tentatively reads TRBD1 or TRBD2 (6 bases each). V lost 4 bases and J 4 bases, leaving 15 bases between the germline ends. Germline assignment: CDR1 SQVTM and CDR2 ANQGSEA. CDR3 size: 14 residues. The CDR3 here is CSVVGGPSPDTQYF. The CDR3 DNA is TGCAGCGTTGTAGGGGGGCCTAGCCCAGATACGCAGTATTTT.

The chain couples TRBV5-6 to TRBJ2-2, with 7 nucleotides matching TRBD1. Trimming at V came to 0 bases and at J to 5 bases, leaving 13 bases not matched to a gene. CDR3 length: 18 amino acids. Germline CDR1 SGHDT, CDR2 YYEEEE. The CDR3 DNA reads TGTGCCAGCAGCTTGGAACAAACGGGACAGACCTTAACCGGGGAGCTGTTTTTT. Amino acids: CASSLEQTGQTLTGELFF.

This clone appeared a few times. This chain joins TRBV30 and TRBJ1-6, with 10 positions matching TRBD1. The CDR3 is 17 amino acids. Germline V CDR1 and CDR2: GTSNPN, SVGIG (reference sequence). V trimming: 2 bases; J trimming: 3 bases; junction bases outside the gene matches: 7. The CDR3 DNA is TGTGCCTGGAGTCCTGGACAGGGGGGACTCTATAATTCACCCCTCCACTTT. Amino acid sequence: CAWSPGQGGLYNSPLHF. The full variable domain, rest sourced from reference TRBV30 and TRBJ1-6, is SQTIHQWPATLVQPVGSPLSLECTVEGTSNPNLYWYRQAAGRGLQLLFYSVGIGQISSEVPQNLSASRPQDRQFILSSKKLLLSDSGFYLCAWSPGQGGLYNSPLHFGNGTRLTVT.

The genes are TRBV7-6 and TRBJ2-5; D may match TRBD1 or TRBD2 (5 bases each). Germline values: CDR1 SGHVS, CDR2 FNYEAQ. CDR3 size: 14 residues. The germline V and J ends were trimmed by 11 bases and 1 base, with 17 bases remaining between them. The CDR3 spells CAGALEPGQETQYF. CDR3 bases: TGTGCCGGGGCACTAGAGCCCGGCCAAGAGACCCAGTACTTC.

CDR3 sequence: CASSPAGERYGYTF. In nucleotides, the CDR3 is TGTGCCAGCAGCCCGGCGGGAGAACGCTATGGCTACACCTTC. The chain joins TRBV5-4 to TRBJ1-2; D is uncertain. V gave up 4 bases and J gave up 4 bases, with 14 bases separating them. CDR3 length equals 14 residues. Germline V gene sequence: CDR1 SGHNT, CDR2 YYREEE (reference sequence).

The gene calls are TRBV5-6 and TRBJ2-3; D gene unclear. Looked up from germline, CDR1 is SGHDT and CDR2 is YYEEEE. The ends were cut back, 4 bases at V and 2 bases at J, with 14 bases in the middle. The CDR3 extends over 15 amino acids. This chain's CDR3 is CASSTTPADTDTQYF. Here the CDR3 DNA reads TGTGCCAGCAGCACTACACCGGCTGACACAGATACGCAGTATTTT.

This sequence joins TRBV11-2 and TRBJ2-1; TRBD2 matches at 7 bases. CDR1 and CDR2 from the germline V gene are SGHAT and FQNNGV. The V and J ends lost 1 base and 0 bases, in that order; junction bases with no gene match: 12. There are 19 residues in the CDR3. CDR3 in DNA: TGTGCCAGCAGCTTAGGTATTATTAGCGGGCCTAGCTCCTACAATGAGCAGTTCTTC. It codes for CASSLGIISGPSSYNEQFF.

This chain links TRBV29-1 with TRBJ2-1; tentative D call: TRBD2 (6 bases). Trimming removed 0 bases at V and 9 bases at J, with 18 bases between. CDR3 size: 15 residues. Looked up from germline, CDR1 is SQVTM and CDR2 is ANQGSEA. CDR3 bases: TGCAGCGTTGAAGAGGCCGGGGGATCATATGGTGAGCAGTTCTTC. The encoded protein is CSVEEAGGSYGEQFF.

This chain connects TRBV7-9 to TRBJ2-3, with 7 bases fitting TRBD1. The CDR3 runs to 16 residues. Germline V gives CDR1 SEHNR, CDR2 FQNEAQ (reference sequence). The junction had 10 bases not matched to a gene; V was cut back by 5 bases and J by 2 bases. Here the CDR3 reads CASSGWDSLATDTQYF. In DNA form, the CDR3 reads TGTGCCAGCAGCGGTTGGGACAGCCTAGCCACAGATACGCAGTATTTT.

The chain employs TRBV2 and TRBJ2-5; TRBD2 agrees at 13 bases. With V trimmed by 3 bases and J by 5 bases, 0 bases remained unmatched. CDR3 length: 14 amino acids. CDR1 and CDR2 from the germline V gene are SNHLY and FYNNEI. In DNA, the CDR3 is TGTGCCAGCAGTGAGACTAGCGGGAGGGAGACCCAGTACTTC. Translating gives CASSETSGRETQYF. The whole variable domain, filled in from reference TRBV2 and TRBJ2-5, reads EPEVTQTPSHQVTQMGQEVILRCVPISNHLYFYWYRQILGQKVEFLVSFYNNEISEKSEIFDDQFSVERPDGSNFTLKIRSTKLEDSAMYFCASSETSGRETQYFGPGTRLLVL.

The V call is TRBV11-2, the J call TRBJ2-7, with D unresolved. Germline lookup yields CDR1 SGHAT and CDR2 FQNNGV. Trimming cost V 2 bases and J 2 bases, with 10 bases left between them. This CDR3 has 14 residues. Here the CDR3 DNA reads TGTGCCAGCAGCTTATTTGGCTCGACCTACGAGCAGTACTTC. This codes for CASSLFGSTYEQYF.

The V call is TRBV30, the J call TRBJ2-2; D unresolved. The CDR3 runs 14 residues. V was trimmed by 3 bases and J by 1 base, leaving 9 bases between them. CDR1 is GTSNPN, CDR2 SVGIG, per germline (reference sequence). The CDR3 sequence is CAWSENENTGELFF. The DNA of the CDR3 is TGTGCCTGGAGCGAGAATGAGAACACCGGGGAGCTGTTTTTT.

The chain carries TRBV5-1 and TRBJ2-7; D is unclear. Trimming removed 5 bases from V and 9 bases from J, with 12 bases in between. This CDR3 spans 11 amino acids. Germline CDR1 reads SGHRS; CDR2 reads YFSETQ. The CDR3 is CASRSRSVQYF. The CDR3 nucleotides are TGCGCCAGCAGATCTCGGTCAGTGCAGTACTTC.

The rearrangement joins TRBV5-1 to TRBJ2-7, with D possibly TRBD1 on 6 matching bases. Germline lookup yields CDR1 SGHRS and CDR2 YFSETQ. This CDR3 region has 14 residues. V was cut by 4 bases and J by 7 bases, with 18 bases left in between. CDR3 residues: CASSPGAGVGEQYF. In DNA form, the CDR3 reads TGCGCCAGCAGCCCAGGAGCAGGGGTAGGGGAGCAGTACTTC.

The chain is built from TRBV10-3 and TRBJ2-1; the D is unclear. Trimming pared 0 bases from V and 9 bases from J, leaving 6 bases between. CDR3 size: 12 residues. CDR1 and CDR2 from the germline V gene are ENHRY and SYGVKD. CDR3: CAISESDREQFF. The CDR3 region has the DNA TGTGCCATCAGTGAGTCAGACCGTGAGCAGTTCTTC.

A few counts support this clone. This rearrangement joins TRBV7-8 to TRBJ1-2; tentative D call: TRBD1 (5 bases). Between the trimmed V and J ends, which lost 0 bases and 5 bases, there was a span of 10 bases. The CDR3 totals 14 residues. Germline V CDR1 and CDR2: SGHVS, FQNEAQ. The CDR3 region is CASSLAQEGYGYTF. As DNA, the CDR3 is TGTGCCAGCAGCTTAGCGCAGGAGGGGTATGGCTACACCTTC.

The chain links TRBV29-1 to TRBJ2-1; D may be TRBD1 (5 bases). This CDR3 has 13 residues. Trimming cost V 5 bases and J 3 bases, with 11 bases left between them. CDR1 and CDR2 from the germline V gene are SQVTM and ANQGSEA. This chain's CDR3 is CSVISDSYNEQFF. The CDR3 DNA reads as TGCAGCGTTATCTCCGACAGCTACAATGAGCAGTTCTTC.

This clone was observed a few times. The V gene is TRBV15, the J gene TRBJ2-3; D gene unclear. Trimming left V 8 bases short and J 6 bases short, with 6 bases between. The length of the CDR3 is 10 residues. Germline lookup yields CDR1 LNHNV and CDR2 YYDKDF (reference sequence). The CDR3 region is CATELDTQYF. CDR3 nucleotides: TGTGCCACCGAGTTGGATACGCAGTATTTT.

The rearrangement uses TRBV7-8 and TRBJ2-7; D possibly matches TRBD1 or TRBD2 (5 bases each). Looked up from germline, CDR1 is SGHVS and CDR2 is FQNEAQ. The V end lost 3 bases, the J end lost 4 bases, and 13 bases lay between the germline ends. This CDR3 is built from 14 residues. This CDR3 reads CASSLGPLAYEQYF. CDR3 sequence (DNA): TGTGCCAGCAGCTTGGGACCGCTTGCGTACGAGCAGTACTTC.

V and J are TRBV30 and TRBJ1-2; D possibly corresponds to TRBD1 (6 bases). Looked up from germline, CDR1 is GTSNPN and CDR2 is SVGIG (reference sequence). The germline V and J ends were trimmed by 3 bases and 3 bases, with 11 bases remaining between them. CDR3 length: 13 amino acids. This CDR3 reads CAWRDRTDYGYTF. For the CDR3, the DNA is TGTGCCTGGAGGGACCGGACAGACTATGGCTACACCTTC.